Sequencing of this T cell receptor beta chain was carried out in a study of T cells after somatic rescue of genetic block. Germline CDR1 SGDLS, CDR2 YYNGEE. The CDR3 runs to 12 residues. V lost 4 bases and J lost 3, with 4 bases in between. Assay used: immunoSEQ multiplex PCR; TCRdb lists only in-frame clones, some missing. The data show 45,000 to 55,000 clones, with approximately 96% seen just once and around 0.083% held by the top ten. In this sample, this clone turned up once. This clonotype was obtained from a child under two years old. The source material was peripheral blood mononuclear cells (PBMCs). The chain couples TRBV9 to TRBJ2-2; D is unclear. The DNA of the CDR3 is TGTGCCAGCAGCACCGACACCGGGGAGCTGTTTTTT. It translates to CASSTDTGELFF.